The clone carrying this TCR beta chain appeared once. The sample comes from a study of beta chain features in type 1 diabetes. Sequenced material consisted of expressed TCRB transcripts (all of the isolated RNA was reverse transcribed). The protocol was immunoSEQ multiplex PCR, while the TCRdb copy is restricted to in-frame clones and leaves out a portion. The sample lists fewer than 200,000 clones; 10% to 15% were seen once. Trimming pared 5 bases from V and 3 bases from J, leaving 14 bases between. CDR1 is LNHDA and CDR2 is SQIVND in the germline V gene (reference sequence). The CDR3 spans 15 residues.

This chain joins TRBV19 and TRBJ1-3; no clear D. The source of this sequence is a woman aged 18-30 years in good health. The sample was central memory CD4+ T cells from blood. The CDR3 DNA is TGTGCCAGTAGTGAAGCGGGTGCGGTTGGAAACACCATATATTTT. Protein: CASSEAGAVGNTIYF.